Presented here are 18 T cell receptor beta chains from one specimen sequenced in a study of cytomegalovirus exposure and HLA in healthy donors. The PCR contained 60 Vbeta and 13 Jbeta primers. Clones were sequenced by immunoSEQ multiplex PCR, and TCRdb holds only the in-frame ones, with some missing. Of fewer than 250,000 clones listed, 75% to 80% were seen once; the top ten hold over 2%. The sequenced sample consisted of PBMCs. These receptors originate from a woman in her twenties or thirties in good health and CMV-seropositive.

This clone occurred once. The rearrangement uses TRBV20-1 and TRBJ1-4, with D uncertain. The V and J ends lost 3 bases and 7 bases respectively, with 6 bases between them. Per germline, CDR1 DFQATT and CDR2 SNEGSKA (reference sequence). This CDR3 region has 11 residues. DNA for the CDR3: TGCAGTGCTAGGGCGGGTGAAAAACTGTTTTTT. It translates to CSARAGEKLFF.

DNA for the CDR3: TGTGCCACCTACGGGGGGGCGGGAGGTCCAGATACGCAGTATTTT. This codes for CATYGGAGGPDTQYF. V is TRBV27 and J is TRBJ2-3; 8 positions agree with TRBD2. The germline CDR1 and CDR2 sequences are MNHEY and SMNVEV (reference sequence). The CDR3 is 15 residues long. Unmatched junction bases numbered 13, after V lost 10 bases and J lost 4 bases.

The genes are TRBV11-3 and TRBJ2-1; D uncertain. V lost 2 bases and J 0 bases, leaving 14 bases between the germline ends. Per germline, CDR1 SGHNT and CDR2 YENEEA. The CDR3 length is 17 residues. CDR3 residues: CASSLMAGVGSYNEQFF. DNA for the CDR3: TGTGCCAGCAGCTTAATGGCCGGAGTAGGCTCCTACAATGAGCAGTTCTTC.

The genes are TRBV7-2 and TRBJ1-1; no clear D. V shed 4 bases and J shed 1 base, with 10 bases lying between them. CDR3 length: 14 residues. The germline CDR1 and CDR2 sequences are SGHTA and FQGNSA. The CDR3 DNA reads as TGTGCCAGCAGCTCCAGGCGACAGAACACTGAAGCTTTCTTT. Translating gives CASSSRRQNTEAFF.

CDR3 region: CASSDGLAPNYEQYF. In nucleotides, the CDR3 is TGTGCCAGCAGCGACGGACTAGCGCCAAACTACGAGCAGTACTTC. The chain combines TRBV9 with TRBJ2-7; 9 bases map to TRBD2. CDR1 is SGDLS and CDR2 is YYNGEE in the germline V gene. The CDR3 contains 15 residues. Losses at the gene ends were 3 bases for V and 3 bases for J; bases not matched to a gene: 7.

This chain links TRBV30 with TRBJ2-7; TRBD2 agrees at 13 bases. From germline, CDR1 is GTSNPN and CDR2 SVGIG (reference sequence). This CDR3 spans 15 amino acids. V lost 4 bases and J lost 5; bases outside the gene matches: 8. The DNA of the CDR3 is TGTGCCTGGAAACTAGCGGGAGGGCCTCGAAACGAGCAGTACTTC. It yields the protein CAWKLAGGPRNEQYF.

The DNA of the CDR3 is TGTGCCACCAGCAGACCGGACAGTTTCACCGGGGAGCTGTTTTTT. As protein: CATSRPDSFTGELFF. This chain links TRBV15 with TRBJ2-2; possible D gene TRBD1, 6 bases. The germline V gene has CDR1 LNHNV and CDR2 YYDKDF (reference sequence). The ends were cut back, 2 bases at V and 4 bases at J, with 11 bases in the middle. The CDR3 consists of 15 residues.

CDR3 residues: CASSFIAASGRDTSYNEQFF. CDR3 coding DNA: TGCGCCAGCAGCTTCATAGCGGCTAGCGGGAGGGATACCTCCTACAATGAGCAGTTCTTC. This chain uses TRBV5-1 with TRBJ2-1; 12 bases line up with TRBD2. This CDR3 is 20 amino acids long. Germline CDR1 is SGHRS and CDR2 is YFSETQ. The V and J ends lost 2 bases and 0 bases, in that order; junction bases with no gene match: 12.

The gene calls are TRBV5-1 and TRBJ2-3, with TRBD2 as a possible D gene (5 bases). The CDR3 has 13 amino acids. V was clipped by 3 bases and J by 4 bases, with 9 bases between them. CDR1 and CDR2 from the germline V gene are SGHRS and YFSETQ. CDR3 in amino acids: CASSYGGADTQYF. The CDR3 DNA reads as TGCGCCAGCAGCTATGGAGGTGCAGATACGCAGTATTTT.

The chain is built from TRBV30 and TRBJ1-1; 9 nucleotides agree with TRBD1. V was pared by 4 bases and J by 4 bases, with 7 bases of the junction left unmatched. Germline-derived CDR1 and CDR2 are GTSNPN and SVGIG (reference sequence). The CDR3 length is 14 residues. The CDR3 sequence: CAWTGTGKGTEAFF. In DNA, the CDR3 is TGTGCCTGGACCGGGACAGGGAAGGGCACTGAAGCTTTCTTT.

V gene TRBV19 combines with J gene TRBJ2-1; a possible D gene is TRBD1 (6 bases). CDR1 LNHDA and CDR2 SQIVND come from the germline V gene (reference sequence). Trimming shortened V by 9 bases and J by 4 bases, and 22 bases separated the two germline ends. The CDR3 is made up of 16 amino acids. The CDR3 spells CASQSRTDNGYNEQFF. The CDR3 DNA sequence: TGTGCCAGCCAGAGTAGGACAGACAACGGGTACAATGAGCAGTTCTTC.

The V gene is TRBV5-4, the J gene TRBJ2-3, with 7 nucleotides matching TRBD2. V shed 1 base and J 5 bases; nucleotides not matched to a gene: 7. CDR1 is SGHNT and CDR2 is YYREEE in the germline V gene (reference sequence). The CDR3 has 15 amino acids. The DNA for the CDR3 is TGTGCCAGCAGCTTGTCAGCGGGGTCCGGAGATACGCAGTATTTT. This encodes CASSLSAGSGDTQYF.

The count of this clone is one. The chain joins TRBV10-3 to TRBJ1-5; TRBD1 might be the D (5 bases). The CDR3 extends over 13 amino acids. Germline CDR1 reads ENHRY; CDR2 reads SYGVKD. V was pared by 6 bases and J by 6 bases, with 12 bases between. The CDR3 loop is CAIRARVGQPQHF. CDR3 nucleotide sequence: TGTGCCATCAGAGCCAGGGTCGGTCAGCCCCAGCATTTT.

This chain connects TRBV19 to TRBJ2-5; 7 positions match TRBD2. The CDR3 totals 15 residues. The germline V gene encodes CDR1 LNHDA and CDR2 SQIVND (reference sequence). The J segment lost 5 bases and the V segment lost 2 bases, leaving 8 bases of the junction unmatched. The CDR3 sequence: CASSIQQRGGETQYF. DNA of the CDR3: TGTGCCAGTAGTATACAACAAAGGGGAGGGGAGACCCAGTACTTC.

This CDR3 reads CASSATGTGAGNTIYF. DNA of the CDR3: TGCGCCAGCAGCGCGACCGGGACAGGGGCTGGAAACACCATATATTTT. This sequence joins TRBV5-1 and TRBJ1-3; the match to TRBD1 covers 10 bases. Trimming removed 4 bases from V and 2 bases from J; junction bases left unmatched: 6. Germline CDR1 SGHRS, CDR2 YFSETQ. The CDR3 extends over 16 amino acids.

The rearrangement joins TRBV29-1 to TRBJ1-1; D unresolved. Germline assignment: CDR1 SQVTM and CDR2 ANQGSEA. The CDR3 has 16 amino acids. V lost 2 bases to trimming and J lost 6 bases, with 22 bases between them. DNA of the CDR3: TGCAGCGTTGAACAATTGGGTGGCAGGCCATGGGCTGAAGCTTTCTTT. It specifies CSVEQLGGRPWAEAFF.

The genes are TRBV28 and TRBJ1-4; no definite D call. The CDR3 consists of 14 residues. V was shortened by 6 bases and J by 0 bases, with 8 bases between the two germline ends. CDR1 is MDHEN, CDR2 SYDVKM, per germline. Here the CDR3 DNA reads TGTGCCAGCAGCTCCGGGTCAACTAATGAAAAACTGTTTTTT. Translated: CASSSGSTNEKLFF.

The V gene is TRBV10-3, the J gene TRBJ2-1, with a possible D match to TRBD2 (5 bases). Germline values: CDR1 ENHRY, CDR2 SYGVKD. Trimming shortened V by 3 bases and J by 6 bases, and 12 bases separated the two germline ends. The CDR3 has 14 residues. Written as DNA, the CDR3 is TGTGCCATCAGTGATACGGGGAGTGTCAATGAGCAGTTCTTC. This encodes CAISDTGSVNEQFF.